The T cell receptor (beta chain) described here comes from a study of shared clonotypes between healthy human individuals (TCRdb year 2020). Study-wide context: A couple of women and three men aged 18 to 49 years were included in the cohort. Per donor, three plates each were used for CD4 naive and CD4 memory, two for CD8 naive, and one for CD8 memory. To estimate repertoire size and how much clonotype sharing occurs between individuals, the study deeply sequenced the blood TCR repertoires of roughly 5 healthy adults. To increase sequencing depth and limit assay-specific biases, different laboratories used diverse techniques to prepare libraries and sequence TCR repertoires. Each donor's leukapheresis produced roughly between roughly 0.85 and 9.5 billion PBMCs. Study-level results and caveats: Compared with non-shared clonotypes, clonotypes shared by all four sorted-subset donors had higher generation probabilities. Sampling was restricted to blood, and TCR repertoires in tissues likely differ from the TCR repertoires found in blood. Rarefaction of sorted-subset datasets indicated incomplete sequencing despite the large sequencing depth. Estimated clonotype richness was generally larger for naive than for memory subsets. Pairwise subsampling indicated that sequencing depth was expected to affect the degree of clonotype sharing among donors. Across a handful of donors, approximately 4.6% of naive CD4, 3% to 3.5% of naive CD8, around 2.1% of memory CD4, and under 0.45% of memory CD8 clonotypes were shared. Because the study included a small number of donors, the genetic and exposure-history diversity represented was limited.

For the CD8 naive samples, CD45RO-negative cells were positively selected for CCR7, yielding a CD45RA+CCR7+ population from which TemRA cells were excluded. Healthy HIV-negative adults with no recently reported acute infections or vaccinations were included as donors. Only Caucasian adults living in Nashville, Tennessee, USA were represented among the donors. Blood was obtained by leukapheresis, after which PBMCs were separated by Ficoll-Histopaque density gradient centrifugation and cryopreserved in liquid nitrogen vapor phase. Analytical flow cytometry was used to check the purity and quantity of each magnetically sorted T cell population. Genomic DNA was isolated from each sorted fraction and quantified by UV absorbance on a Nanodrop 2000c. For this clone: Its specific antigen is unknown. Base qualities are not recorded, but no much larger clone differs from it by a single base.

Using the deep immunoSEQ assay, multiplex PCR amplified TCR CDR3 regions from genomic DNA. Genomic DNA extracted from each cell subset was distributed evenly over all wells of several immunoSEQ 96-well plates, and each plate served as one replicate. Each replicate PCR for sorted subsets received roughly 0.2 ug genomic DNA, equal to roughly 30,000 T cell genomes. The purified libraries were quantified using a Qubit 3.0 fluorometer, sized with a Bioanalyzer 2100, and then quantified again using the KAPA Library Quantification kit. A separate single-read 150-cycle Illumina NextSeq 550 flow cell was used to sequence each immunoSEQ 96-well plate. The original methods were these. The immunoSEQ output contained only junctional sequences without quality scores, so filtering could not match that applied to full-length reads. Sequences were annotated with PyIR, a Python wrapper for IgBLAST v1.9, and V/J genes and CDR3 were assigned using IMGT germline references. Reads with weak V/J assignments (E-value above 1e-6), missing CDR3, stop codons, out-of-frame junctions, or ambiguous translated residues were removed. V3J clonotypes were defined by identical inferred V gene, J gene, and CDR3 amino acid sequence. Percentage overlap between repertoires was computed as shared unique clonotypes divided by the size of the smaller repertoire. Three approaches were used to assess repertoire richness: RTK rarefaction, the Chao1 estimator, and Recon v2.1 estimates of unobserved clonotypes. OLGA was used to compute generation probabilities for all TCRbeta clonotypes that the gDNA method yielded from a handful of donors. This immuneACCESS table, as held by TCRdb, lists in-frame sequences with V and J called but not all clones. Of the missing ones, under half trace to an unresolved V gene in checked studies; the others have no known cause. That table furnishes V, J and clone size, whereas the DNA furnished D and trimming. The sample table lists about 870,000 clones, nearly 95% of them with a count of one. Of the sample, about 24% falls within the top ten clones.

V was cut back by 0 bases and J by 1 base, leaving a gap of 9 bases between them. Inclusive of the bounding cysteine and phenylalanine, the CDR3 is 15 residues long. Only the CDR3 DNA stays, 45 bases, in frame from base 1. The germline V gene provides CDR1 SGHTA and CDR2 FQGNSA. The sample taken for sequencing was naive CD8+ T cells sorted from blood. The label giving this sample's cell subset or site can be read as: CD45RA+CCR7+. The chain was built from TRBV7-2 and TRBJ2-5, with the D gene not confidently named. The receptor comes from a young man in good health. The encoded CDR3 is CASSLALGGQETQYF. Here is the DNA: TGTGCCAGCAGCTTAGCGTTAGGCGGCCAAGAGACCCAGTACTTC.